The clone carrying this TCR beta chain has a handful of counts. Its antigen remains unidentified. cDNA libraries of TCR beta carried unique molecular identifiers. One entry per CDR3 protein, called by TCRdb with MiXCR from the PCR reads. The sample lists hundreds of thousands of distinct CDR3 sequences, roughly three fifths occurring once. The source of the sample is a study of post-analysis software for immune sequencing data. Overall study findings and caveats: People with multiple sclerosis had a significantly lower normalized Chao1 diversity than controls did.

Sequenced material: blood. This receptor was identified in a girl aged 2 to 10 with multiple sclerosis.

The CDR3 region is CAISESGDQPQHF. The CDR3 DNA sequence: TGTGCCATCAGTGAGTCGGGGGATCAGCCCCAGCATTTT. V gene TRBV10-3 combines with J gene TRBJ1-5, with D possibly matching TRBD1 (5 bases). The CDR3 consists of 13 residues. The V gene's germline CDR1 is ENHRY and CDR2 SYGVKD. Trimming shortened V by 0 bases and J by 5 bases, and 5 bases separated the two germline ends.